This T cell receptor (beta chain) was identified in a study of blood T cell repertoires in COVID-19. Looking at the study overall: Samples came from the United States, Italy and Spain, spanning acute and convalescent COVID-19. T cells, B-cell-depleted T cells, or PBMCs supplied cDNA or gDNA.

Original processing methods: The authors estimated nucleated cell counts from reference gene primer amplification. This table comes from immunoSEQ multiplex PCR, and its TCRdb copy is limited to in-frame clones, with some not included. The V and J calls and clone size are taken from that table; D and trimming were inferred from the DNA. The profile shows about 26,000 clones, around 87% of them singletons. Trimming pared 2 bases from V and 6 bases from J, leaving 10 bases between. There are 14 residues in the CDR3. The germline CDR1 and CDR2 sequences are SGHAT and FQNNGV. The rearrangement uses TRBV11-2 and TRBJ2-2, with TRBD1 as a possible D gene (6 bases). This receptor was identified in a woman aged 60-70 years with active COVID-19. Input material: peripheral blood. DNA for the CDR3: TGTGCCAGCAGCTTACTGCGGACAGCCGGGGAGCTGTTTTTT. As protein: CASSLLRTAGELFF.